The following is a T cell receptor (beta chain) sequence with its context. The antigen remains undetermined. Each PCR received spiked synthetic TCR analog templates. The repertoire was sequenced with immunoSEQ multiplex PCR; TCRdb's copy has only in-frame clones and lacks some. This table holds approximately 52,000 clones, around 77% found once. The data derive from a study of PD-L1 blockade in urothelial cancer. Study context: Patients' atezolizumab regimen, 1,200 mg intravenously every 3 weeks, began around 2014. Among blood samples, the median T cell count was approximately 140,000. Study observations and caveats: At 3 weeks on treatment, tumor-associated clones expanded more with durable benefit.

Germline V gene data show CDR1 as SNHLY and CDR2 as FYNNEI. V was pared by 8 bases and J by 2 bases, with 8 bases of the junction left unmatched. This CDR3 is built from 15 residues. The V gene is TRBV2, the J gene TRBJ1-5, with TRBD1 matching over 8 bases. The material was PBMCs, obtained around atezolizumab (anti-PD-L1) treatment. The receptor was derived from a man aged 65 to 85 with urothelial cancer. The CDR3 DNA is TGTGCCAGCGACCTAGGGACAGGAGGCAATCAGCCCCAGCATTTT. As protein: CASDLGTGGNQPQHF.